The following is a T cell receptor (beta chain) sequence with its context. The CDR3 has 11 residues. Between the trimmed V and J ends, which lost 6 bases and 9 bases, there was a span of 11 bases. Germline V gene lookup returns CDR1 MNHEY and CDR2 SVGAGI. The sample originates from a study of shared T cell receptors in the human thymus. Here immunoSEQ multiplex PCR was the method, and the copy in TCRdb shows in-frame clones only, minus some. The sample consists of more than 300,000 clones, 85% to 95% of them appearing once. V is TRBV6-5 and J is TRBJ1-1; D perhaps matches TRBD1 (6 bases). The specimen sequenced was thymocytes. The TCR was taken from a human donor. DNA of the CDR3: TGTGCCAGCAGCCACGGACAGAAAGCTTTCTTT. Protein: CASSHGQKAFF.